This TCR beta chain was sequenced for a study of CD8 T cells in ankylosing spondylitis. Broader study findings: There was reportedly significant enrichment of clones that were disease-linked in matched ankylosing spondylitis synovial fluid.

Quantitative barcoded 5'-RACE was used to prepare TCR beta libraries. TCRdb called the 5' RACE reads again in MiXCR, with one record for every CDR3 protein. The data hold 150,000 to 200,000 distinct CDR3 sequences, with 10% to 15% observed a single time. This clonotype was recorded at least ten times. Its antigen is unknown. The CDR3 spans 14 residues. Germline loops: CDR1 SGHRS, CDR2 YFSETQ. Trimming took off 5 bases at V and 0 bases at J, with 12 bases between the two ends. The chain combines TRBV5-1 with TRBJ2-7; no firm D call. Sequencing was performed on blood, either unsorted or a sorted T cell fraction (not recorded which). The TCR originated in a female donor with ankylosing spondylitis or in good health (not recorded which). The CDR3 DNA sequence: TGCGCCAGCAGATTAGACGGCCGCTCCTACGAGCAGTACTTC. Protein sequence: CASRLDGRSYEQYF.